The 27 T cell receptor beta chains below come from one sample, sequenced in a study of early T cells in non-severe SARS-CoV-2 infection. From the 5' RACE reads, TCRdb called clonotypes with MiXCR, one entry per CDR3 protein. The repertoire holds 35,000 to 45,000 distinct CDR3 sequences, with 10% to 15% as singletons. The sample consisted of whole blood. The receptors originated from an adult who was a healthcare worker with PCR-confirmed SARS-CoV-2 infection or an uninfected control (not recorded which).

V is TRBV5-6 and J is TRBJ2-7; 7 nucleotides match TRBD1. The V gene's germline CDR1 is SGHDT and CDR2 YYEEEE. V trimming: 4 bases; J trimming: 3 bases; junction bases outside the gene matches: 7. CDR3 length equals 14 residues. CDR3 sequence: CASSPGTALYEQYF. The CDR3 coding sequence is TGTGCCAGCAGCCCGGGGACAGCCCTCTACGAGCAGTACTTC.

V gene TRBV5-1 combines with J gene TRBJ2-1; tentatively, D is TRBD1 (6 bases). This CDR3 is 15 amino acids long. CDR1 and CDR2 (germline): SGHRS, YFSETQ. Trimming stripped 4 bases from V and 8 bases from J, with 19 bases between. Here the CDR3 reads CASSIGTLGRDEQFF. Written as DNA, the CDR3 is TGCGCCAGCAGCATCGGGACATTGGGGCGCGATGAGCAGTTCTTC.

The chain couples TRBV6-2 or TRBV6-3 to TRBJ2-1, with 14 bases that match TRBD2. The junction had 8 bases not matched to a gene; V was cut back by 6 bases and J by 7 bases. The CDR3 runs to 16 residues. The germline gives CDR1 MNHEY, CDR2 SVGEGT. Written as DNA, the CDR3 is TGTGCCAGCAGACACCGACTAGCGGGGGGGTTTAATGAGCAGTTCTTC. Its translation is CASRHRLAGGFNEQFF.

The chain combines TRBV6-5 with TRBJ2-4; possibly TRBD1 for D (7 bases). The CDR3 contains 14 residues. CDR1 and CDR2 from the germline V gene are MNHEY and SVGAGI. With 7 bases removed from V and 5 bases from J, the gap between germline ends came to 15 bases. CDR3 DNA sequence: TGTGCCAGCACCGACAGGGAGGTGGAAAACATTCAGTACTTC. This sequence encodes CASTDREVENIQYF.

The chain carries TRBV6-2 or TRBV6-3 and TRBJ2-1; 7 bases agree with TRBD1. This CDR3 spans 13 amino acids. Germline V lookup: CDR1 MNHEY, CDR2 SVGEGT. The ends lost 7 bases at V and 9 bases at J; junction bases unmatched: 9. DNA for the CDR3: TGTGCCAGCATAAGGACAGGCTCGGGTGAGCAGTTCTTC. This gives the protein CASIRTGSGEQFF.

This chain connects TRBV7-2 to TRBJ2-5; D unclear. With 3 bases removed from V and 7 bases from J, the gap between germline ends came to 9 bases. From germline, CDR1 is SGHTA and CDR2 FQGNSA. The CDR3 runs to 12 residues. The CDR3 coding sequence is TGTGCCAGCAGCTTCCTCCTGGGGACCCAGTACTTC. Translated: CASSFLLGTQYF.

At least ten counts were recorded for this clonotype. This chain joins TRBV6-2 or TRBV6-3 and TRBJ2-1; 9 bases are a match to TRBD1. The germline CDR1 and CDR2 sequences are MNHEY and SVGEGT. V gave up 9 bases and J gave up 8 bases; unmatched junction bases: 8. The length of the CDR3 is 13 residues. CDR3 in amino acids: CASFSGTGYEQFF. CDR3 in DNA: TGTGCCAGTTTTTCCGGGACAGGGTATGAGCAGTTCTTC.

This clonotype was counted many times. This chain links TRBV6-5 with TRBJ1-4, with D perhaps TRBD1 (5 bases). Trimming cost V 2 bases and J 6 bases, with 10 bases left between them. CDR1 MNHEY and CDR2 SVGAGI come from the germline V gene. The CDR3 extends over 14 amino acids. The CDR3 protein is CASSYRDRDEKLFF. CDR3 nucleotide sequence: TGTGCCAGCAGTTACAGGGACCGGGATGAAAAACTGTTTTTT.

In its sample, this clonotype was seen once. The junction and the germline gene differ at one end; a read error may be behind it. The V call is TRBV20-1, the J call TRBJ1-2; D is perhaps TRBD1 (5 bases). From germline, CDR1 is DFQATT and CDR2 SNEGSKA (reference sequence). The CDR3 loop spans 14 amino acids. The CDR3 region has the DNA TGCAGAGCTACCCGAATAGACAGCTACTATGGCTACACCTTC. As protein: CRATRIDSYYGYTF.

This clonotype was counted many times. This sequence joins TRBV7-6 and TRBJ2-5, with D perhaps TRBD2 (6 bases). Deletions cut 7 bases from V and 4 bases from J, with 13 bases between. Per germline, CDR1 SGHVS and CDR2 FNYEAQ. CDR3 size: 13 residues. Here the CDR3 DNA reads TGTGCCAGCACCGGGGGACCAAGAGAGACCCAGTACTTC. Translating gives CASTGGPRETQYF.

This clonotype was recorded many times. CDR3 protein: CASSPTAGGTGELFF. The CDR3 DNA is TGTGCCAGCAGTCCCACAGCGGGGGGGACCGGGGAGCTGTTTTTT. V and J are TRBV12-3 or TRBV12-4 and TRBJ2-2, with TRBD2 matching over 10 bases. Unmatched junction bases numbered 5, after V lost 5 bases and J lost 5 bases. This CDR3 has 15 residues.

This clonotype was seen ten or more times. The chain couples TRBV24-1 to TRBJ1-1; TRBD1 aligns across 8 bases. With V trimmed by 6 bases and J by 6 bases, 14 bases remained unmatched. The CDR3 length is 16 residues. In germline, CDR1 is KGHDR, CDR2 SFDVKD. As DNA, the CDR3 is TGTGCCACCAGTCCTTCGGCGCAGGGGGCGCTTGCTGAAGCTTTCTTT. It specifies CATSPSAQGALAEAFF.

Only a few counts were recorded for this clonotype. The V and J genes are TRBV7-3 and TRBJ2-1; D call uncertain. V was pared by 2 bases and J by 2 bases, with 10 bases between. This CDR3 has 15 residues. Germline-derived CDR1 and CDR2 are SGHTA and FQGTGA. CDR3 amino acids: CASSLLAATYNEQFF. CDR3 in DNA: TGTGCCAGCAGCTTATTAGCAGCCACCTACAATGAGCAGTTCTTC. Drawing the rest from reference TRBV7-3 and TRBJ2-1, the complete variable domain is GAGVSQTPSNKVTEKGKYVELRCDPISGHTALYWYRQSLGQGPEFLIYFQGTGAADDSGLPNDRFFAVRPEGSVSTLKIQRTERGDSAVYLCASSLLAATYNEQFFGPGTRLTVL.

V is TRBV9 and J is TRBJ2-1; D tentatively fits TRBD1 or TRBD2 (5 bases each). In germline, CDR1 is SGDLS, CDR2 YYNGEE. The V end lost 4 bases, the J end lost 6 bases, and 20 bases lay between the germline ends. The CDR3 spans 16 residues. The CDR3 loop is CASSRSSGTYSNEQFF. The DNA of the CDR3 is TGTGCCAGCAGCCGTTCATCCGGGACCTACAGCAATGAGCAGTTCTTC.

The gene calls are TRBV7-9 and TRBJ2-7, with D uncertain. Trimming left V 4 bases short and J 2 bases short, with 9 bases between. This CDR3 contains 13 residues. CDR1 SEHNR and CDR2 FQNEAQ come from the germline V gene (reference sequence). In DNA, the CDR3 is TGTGCCAGCAGCTCCGGACGGGCCTACGAGCAGTACTTC. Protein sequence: CASSSGRAYEQYF.

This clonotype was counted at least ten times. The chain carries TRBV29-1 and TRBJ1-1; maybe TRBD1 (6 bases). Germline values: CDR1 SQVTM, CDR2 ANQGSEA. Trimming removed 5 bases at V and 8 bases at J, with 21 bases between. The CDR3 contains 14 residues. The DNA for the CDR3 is TGCAGCGTTAAACCCCAGGGGAACCTTGGCGAAGCTTTCTTT. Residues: CSVKPQGNLGEAFF.

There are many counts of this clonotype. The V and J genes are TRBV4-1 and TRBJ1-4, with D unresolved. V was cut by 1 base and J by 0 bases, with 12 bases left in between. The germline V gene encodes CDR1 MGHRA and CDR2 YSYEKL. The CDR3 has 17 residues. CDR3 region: CASSQAGSFATNEKLFF. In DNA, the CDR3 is TGCGCCAGCAGCCAAGCAGGCTCTTTTGCAACTAATGAAAAACTGTTTTTT.

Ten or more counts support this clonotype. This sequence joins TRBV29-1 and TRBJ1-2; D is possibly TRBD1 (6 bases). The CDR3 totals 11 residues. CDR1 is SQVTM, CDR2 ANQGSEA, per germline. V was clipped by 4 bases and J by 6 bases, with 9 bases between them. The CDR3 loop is CSVARGHGYTF. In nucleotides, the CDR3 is TGCAGCGTTGCCAGGGGACATGGCTACACCTTC.

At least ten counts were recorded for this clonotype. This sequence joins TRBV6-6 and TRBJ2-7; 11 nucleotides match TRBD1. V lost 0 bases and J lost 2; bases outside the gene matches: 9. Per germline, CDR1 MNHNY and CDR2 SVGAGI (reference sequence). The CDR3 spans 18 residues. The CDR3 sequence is CASSYSLEGQGDPYEQYF. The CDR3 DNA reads TGTGCCAGCAGTTACTCTTTGGAGGGACAGGGGGACCCCTACGAGCAGTACTTC.

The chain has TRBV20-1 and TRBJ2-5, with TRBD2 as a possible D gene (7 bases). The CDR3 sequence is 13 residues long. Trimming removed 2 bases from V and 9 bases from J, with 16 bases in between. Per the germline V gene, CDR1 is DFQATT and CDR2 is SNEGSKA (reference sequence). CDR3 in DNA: TGCAGTGCTAGACCCTTGGGGGGGGCGTCCCAGTACTTC. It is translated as CSARPLGGASQYF.

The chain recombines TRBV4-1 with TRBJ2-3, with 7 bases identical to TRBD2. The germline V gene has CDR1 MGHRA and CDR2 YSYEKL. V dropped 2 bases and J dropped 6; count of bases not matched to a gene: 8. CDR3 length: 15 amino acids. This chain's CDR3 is CASSQSGTNWDTQYF. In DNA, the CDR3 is TGCGCCAGCAGCCAAAGCGGGACTAATTGGGATACGCAGTATTTT.

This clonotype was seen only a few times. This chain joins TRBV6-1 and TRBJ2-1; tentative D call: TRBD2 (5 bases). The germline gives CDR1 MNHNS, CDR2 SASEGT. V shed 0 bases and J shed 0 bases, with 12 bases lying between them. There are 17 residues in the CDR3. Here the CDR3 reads CASSEAHPGSSYNEQFF. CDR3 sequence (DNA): TGTGCCAGCAGTGAAGCGCATCCGGGGAGCTCCTACAATGAGCAGTTCTTC.

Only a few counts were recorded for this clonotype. CDR3 region: CASIVQRGQGNNEQFF. In DNA form, the CDR3 reads TGTGCCAGCATCGTTCAAAGGGGACAGGGCAACAATGAGCAGTTCTTC. The chain has TRBV7-2 and TRBJ2-1; 9 nucleotides agree with TRBD1. CDR1 is SGHTA and CDR2 is FQGNSA in the germline V gene. The CDR3 extends over 16 amino acids. The trim removed 7 bases at V and 5 bases at J, leaving 12 bases unmatched.

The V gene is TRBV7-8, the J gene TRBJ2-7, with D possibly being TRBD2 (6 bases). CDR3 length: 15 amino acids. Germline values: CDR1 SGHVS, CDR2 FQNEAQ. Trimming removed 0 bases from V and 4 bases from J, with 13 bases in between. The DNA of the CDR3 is TGTGCCAGCAGCTTAGCGGGGGGTCCTAGTTACGAGCAGTACTTC. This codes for CASSLAGGPSYEQYF. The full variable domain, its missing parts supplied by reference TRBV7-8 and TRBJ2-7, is GAGVSQSPRYKVAKRGQDVALRCDPISGHVSLFWYQQALGQGPEFLTYFQNEAQLDKSGLPSDRFFAERPEGSVSTLKIQRTQQEDSAVYLCASSLAGGPSYEQYFGPGTRLTVT.

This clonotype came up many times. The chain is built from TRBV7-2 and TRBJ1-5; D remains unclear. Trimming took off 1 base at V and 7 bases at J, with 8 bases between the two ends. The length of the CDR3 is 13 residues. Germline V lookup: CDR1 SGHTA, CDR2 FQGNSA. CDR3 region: CASSLGFGQPQHF. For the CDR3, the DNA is TGTGCCAGCAGCTTAGGCTTCGGACAGCCCCAGCATTTT.

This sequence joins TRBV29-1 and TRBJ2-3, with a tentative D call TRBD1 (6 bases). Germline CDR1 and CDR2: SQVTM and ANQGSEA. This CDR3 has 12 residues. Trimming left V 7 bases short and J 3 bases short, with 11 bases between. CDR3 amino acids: CSAEQGTDTQYF. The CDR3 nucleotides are TGCAGCGCCGAGCAGGGGACAGATACGCAGTATTTT.

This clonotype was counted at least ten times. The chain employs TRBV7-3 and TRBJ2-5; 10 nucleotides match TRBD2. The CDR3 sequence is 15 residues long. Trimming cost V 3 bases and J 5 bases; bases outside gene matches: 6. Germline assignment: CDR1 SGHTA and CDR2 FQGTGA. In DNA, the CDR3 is TGTGCCAGCAGCTTCGAAGCGGGGGGGCGCGAGACCCAGTACTTC. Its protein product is CASSFEAGGRETQYF.